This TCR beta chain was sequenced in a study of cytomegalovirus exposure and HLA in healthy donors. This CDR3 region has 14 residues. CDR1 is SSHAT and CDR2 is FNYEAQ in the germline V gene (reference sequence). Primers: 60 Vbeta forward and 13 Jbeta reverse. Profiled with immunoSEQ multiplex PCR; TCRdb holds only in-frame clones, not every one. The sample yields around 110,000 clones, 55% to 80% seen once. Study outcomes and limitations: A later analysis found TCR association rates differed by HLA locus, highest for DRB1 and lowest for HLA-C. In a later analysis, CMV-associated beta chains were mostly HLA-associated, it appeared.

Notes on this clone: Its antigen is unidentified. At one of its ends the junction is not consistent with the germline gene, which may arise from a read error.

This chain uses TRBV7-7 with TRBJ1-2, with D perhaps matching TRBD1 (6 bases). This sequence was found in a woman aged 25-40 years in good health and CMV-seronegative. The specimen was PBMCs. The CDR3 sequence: CASRPGQSRDGYTF. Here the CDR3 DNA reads TGTGCTAGCAGACCTGGACAGTCCCGGGATGGCTACACCTTC.